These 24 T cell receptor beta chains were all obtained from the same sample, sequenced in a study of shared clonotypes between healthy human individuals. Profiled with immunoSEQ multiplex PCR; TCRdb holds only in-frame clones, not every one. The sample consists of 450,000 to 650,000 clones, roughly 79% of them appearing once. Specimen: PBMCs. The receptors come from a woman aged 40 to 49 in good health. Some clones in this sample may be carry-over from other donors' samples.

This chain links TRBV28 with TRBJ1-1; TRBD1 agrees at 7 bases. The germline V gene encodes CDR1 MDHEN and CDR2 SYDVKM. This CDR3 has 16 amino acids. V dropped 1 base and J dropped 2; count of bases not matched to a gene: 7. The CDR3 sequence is CASSLSPGTANTEAFF. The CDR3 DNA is TGTGCCAGCAGTTTATCTCCCGGGACAGCTAACACTGAAGCTTTCTTT.

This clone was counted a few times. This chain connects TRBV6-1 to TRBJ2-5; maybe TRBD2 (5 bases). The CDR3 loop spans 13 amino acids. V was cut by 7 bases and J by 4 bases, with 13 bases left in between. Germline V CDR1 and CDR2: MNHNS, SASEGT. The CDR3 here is CASTLREGETQYF. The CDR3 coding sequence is TGTGCCAGCACTCTGAGAGAGGGAGAGACCCAGTACTTC.

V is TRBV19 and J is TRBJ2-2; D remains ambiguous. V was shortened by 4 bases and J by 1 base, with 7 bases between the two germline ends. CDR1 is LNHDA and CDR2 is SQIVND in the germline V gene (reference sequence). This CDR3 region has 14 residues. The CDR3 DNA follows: TGTGCCAGTAGTACGGTCCTGAACACCGGGGAGCTGTTTTTT. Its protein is CASSTVLNTGELFF.

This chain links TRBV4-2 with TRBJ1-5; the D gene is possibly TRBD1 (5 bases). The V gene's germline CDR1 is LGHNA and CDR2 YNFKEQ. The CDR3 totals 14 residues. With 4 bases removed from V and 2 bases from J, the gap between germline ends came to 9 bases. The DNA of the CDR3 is TGTGCCAGCAGCCGGCCGGGGGGCAATCAGCCCCAGCATTTT. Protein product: CASSRPGGNQPQHF.

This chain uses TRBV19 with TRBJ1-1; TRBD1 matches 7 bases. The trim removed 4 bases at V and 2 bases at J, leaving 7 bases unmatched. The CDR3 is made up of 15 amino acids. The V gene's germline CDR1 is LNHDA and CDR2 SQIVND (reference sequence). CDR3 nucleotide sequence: TGTGCCAGTAGTACCACCCGGGACAGCAACACTGAAGCTTTCTTT. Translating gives CASSTTRDSNTEAFF.

The CDR3 DNA reads TGCGCCAGCAGCTTGTCAGGGGGCACCTACGAGCAGTACTTC. Protein product: CASSLSGGTYEQYF. This sequence joins TRBV5-1 and TRBJ2-7, with TRBD1 matching 8 bases. Germline CDR1 reads SGHRS; CDR2 reads YFSETQ. Trimming cost V 1 base and J 2 bases; bases outside gene matches: 2. The CDR3 has 14 residues.

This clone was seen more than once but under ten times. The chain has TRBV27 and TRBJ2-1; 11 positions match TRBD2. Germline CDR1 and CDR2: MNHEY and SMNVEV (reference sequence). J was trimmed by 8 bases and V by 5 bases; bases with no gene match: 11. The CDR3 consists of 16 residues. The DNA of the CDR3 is TGTGCCAGCAGTGTCTATAGCGGGAGGGCCGCGGATGAGCAGTTCTTC. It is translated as CASSVYSGRAADEQFF.

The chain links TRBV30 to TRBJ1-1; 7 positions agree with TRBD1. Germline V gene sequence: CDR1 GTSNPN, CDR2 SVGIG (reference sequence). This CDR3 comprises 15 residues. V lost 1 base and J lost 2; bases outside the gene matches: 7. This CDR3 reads CAWSGTGETNTEAFF. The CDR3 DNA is TGTGCCTGGAGTGGCACAGGGGAAACAAACACTGAAGCTTTCTTT.

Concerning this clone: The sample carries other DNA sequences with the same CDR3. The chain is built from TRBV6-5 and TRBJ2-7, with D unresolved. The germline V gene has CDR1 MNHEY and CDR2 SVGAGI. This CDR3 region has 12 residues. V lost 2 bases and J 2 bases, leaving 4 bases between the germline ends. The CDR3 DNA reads TGTGCCAGCAGTTACAGTCCCTACGAGCAGTACTTC. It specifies CASSYSPYEQYF.

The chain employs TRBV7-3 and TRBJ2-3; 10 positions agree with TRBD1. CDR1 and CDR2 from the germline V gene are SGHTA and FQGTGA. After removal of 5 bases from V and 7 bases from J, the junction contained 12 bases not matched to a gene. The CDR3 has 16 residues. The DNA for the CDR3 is TGTGCCAGCAGCCTAAGGGACAGGGGAAGGGGGAATACGCAGTATTTT. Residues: CASSLRDRGRGNTQYF. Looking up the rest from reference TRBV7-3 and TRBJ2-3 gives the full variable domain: GAGVSQTPSNKVTEKGKYVELRCDPISGHTALYWYRQSLGQGPEFLIYFQGTGAADDSGLPNDRFFAVRPEGSVSTLKIQRTERGDSAVYLCASSLRDRGRGNTQYFGPGTRLTVL.

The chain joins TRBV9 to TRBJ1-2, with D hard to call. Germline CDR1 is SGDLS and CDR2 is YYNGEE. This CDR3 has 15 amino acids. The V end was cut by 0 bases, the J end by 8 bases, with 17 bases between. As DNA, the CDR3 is TGTGCCAGCAGCGTAGGGTCCAGGAACGGCGGAGGCTACACCTTC. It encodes CASSVGSRNGGGYTF.

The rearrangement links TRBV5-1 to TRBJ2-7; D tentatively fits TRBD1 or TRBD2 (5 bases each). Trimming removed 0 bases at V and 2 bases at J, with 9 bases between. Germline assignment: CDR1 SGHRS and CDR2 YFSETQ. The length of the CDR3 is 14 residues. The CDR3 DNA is TGCGCCAGCAGCTTGGACAGGCGGGCCTACGAGCAGTACTTC. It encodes CASSLDRRAYEQYF.

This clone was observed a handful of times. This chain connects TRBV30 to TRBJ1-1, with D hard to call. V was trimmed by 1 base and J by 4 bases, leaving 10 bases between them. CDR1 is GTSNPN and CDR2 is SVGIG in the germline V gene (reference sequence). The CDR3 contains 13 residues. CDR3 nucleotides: TGTGCCTGGAGTGCGGTTAAGGGCACTGAAGCTTTCTTT. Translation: CAWSAVKGTEAFF.

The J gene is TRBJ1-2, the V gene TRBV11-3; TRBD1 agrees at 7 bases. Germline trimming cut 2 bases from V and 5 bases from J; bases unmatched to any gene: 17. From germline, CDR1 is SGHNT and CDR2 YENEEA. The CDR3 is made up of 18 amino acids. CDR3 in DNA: TGTGCCAGCAGCTTAAGATTCCCGGGCCCTGACAGGGAGTATGGCTACACCTTC. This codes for CASSLRFPGPDREYGYTF.

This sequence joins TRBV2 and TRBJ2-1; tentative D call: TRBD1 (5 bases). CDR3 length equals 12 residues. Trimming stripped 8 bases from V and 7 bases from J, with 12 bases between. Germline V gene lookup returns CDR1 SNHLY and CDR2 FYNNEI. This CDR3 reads CASGAFGNEQFF. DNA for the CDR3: TGTGCCAGCGGGGCTTTCGGTAATGAGCAGTTCTTC.

The CDR3 DNA sequence: TGTGCCAGCAGCTGGGGACTAGCGGCCAACAATGAGCAGTTCTTC. Amino acid sequence: CASSWGLAANNEQFF. The V call is TRBV7-2, the J call TRBJ2-1, with 11 bases fitting TRBD2. With 4 bases clipped from V and 5 bases from J, the junction kept 4 bases outside the gene matches. This CDR3 has 15 residues. Germline assignment: CDR1 SGHTA and CDR2 FQGNSA.

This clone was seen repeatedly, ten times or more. The chain's CDR3 is CASSQDSYEQYF. In DNA, the CDR3 is TGTGCCAGCAGCCAGGACAGCTACGAGCAGTACTTC. The chain uses TRBV7-2 and TRBJ2-7, with D tentatively TRBD1 (6 bases). V was clipped by 5 bases and J by 3 bases, with 8 bases between them. Germline V gives CDR1 SGHTA, CDR2 FQGNSA. The CDR3 is made up of 12 amino acids. The full variable domain, completed using reference TRBV7-2 and TRBJ2-7, is GAGVSQSPSNKVTEKGKDVELRCDPISGHTALYWYRQSLGQGLEFLIYFQGNSAPDKSGLPSDRFSAERTGGSVSTLTIQRTQQEDSAVYLCASSQDSYEQYFGPGTRLTVT.

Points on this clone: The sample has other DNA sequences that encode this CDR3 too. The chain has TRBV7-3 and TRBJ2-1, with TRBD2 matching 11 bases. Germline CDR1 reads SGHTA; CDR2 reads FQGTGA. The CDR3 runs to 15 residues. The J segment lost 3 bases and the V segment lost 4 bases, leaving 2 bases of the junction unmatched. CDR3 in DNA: TGTGCCAGCAGCTCTCTAGCGGGAGGCTACAATGAGCAGTTCTTC. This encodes CASSSLAGGYNEQFF.

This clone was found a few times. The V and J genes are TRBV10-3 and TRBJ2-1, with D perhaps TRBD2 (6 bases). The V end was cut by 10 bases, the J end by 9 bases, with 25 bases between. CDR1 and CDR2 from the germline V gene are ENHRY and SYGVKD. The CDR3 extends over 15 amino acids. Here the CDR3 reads CATTNGRRPSGEQFF. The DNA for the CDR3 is TGTGCCACCACCAACGGGAGAAGGCCTTCGGGTGAGCAGTTCTTC.

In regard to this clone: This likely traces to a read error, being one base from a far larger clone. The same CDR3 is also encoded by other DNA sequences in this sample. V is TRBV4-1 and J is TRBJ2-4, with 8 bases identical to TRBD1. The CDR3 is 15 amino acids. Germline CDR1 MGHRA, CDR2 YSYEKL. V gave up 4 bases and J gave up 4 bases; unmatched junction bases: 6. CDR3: CASSPGRQGKNIQYF. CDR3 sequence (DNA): TGCGCCAGCAGCCCCGGACGACAGGGGAAAAACATTCAGTACTTC.

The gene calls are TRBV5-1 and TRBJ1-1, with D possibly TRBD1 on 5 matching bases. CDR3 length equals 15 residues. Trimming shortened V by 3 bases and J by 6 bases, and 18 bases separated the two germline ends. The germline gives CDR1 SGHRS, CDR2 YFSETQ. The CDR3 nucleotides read TGCGCCAGCAGCTCGGAGGGGCTCCCGGGCGCTGAAGCTTTCTTT. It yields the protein CASSSEGLPGAEAFF.

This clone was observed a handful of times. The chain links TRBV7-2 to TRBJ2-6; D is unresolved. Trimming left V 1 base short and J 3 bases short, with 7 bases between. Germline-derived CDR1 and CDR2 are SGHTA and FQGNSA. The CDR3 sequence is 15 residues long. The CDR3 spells CASSLGLFGANVLTF. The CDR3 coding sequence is TGTGCCAGCAGCTTAGGGCTATTTGGGGCCAACGTCCTGACTTTC.

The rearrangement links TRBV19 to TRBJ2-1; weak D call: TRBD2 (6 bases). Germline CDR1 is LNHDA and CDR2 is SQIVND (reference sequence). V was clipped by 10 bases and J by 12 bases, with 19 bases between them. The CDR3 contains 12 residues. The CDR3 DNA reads TGTGCCACTCCCCCGGCGGACTATGGGCAGTTCTTC. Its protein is CATPPADYGQFF.

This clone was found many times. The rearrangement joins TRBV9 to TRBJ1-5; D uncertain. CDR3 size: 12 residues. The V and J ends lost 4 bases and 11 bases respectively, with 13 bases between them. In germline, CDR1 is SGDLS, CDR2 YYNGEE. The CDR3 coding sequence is TGTGCCAGCAGCCCCCCGGGTGGAGCCCAGCATTTT. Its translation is CASSPPGGAQHF.